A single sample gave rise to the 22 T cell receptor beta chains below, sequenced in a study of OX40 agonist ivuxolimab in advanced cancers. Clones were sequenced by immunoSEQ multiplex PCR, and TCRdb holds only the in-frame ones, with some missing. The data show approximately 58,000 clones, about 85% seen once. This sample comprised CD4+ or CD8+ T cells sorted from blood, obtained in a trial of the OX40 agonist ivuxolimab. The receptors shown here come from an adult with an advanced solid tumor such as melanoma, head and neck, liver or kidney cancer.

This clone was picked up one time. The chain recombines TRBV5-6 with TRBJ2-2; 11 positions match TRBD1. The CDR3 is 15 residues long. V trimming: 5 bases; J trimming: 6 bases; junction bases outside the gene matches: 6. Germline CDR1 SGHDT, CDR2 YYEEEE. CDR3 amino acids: CASSPGTGGPGELFF. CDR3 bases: TGTGCCAGCAGTCCCGGGACAGGGGGTCCCGGGGAGCTGTTTTTT.

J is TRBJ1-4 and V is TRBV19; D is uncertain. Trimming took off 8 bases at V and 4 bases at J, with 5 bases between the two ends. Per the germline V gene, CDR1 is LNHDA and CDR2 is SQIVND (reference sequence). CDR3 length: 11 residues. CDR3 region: CASAGNEKLFF. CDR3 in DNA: TGTGCCAGTGCCGGTAATGAAAAACTGTTTTTT.

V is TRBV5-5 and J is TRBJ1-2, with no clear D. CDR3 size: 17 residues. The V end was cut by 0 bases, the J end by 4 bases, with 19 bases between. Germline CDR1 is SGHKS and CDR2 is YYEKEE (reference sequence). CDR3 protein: CASSLAPGQSNLYGYTF. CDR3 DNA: TGTGCCAGCAGCTTGGCCCCAGGTCAATCCAATCTCTATGGCTACACCTTC.

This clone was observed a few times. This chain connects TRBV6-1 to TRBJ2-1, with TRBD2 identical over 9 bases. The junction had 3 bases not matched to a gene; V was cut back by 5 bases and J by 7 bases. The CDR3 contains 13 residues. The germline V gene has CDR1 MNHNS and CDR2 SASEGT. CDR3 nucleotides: TGTGCCAGCAGTAGCCTAGCGGGAAATGAGCAGTTCTTC. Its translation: CASSSLAGNEQFF.

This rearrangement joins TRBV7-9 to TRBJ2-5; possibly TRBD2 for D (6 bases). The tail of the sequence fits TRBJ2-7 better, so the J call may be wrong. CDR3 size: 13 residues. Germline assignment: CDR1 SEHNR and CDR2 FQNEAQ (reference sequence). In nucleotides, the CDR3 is TGTGCCAGCAGCCGACTAGACTCCTACGAGCAGTACTTC. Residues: CASSRLDSYEQYF.

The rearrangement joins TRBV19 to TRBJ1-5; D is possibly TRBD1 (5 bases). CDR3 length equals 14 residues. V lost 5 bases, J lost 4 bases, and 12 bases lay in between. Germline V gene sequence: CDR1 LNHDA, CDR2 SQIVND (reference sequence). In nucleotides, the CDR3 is TGTGCCAGTAGTCCCCGACGGACAAATCAGCCCCAGCATTTT. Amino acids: CASSPRRTNQPQHF.

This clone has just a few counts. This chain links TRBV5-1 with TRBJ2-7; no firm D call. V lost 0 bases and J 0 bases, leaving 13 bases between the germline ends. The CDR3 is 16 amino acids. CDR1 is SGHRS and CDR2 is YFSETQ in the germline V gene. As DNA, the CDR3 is TGCGCCAGCAGCTTGGGTGGCCACTTCAGCTCCTACGAGCAGTACTTC. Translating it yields CASSLGGHFSSYEQYF.

CDR3 nucleotides: TGTGCCAGCAGCTTTTTGACTGCCTACTATTATGGCTACACCTTC. It encodes CASSFLTAYYYGYTF. The chain joins TRBV28 to TRBJ1-2; no firm D call. The germline V gene has CDR1 MDHEN and CDR2 SYDVKM. Trimming removed 6 bases from V and 5 bases from J, with 19 bases in between. This CDR3 is built from 15 residues.

The CDR3 protein is CASSTLKTPSDEQFF. The CDR3 DNA is TGTGCCAGTAGTACCCTAAAGACTCCAAGCGATGAGCAGTTCTTC. The rearrangement links TRBV19 to TRBJ2-1, with unresolved D. CDR3 length: 15 amino acids. V gave up 4 bases and J gave up 8 bases, with 18 bases separating them. The germline V gene encodes CDR1 LNHDA and CDR2 SQIVND (reference sequence). Full variable domain (outside the CDR3, taken from reference TRBV19 and TRBJ2-1): DGGITQSPKYLFRKEGQNVTLSCEQNLNHDAMYWYRQDPGQGLRLIYYSQIVNDFQKGDIAEGYSVSREKKESFPLTVTSAQKNPTAFYLCASSTLKTPSDEQFFGPGTRLTVL.

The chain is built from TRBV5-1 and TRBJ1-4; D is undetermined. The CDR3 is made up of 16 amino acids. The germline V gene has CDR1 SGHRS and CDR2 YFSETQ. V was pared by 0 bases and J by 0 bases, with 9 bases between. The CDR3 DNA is TGCGCCAGCAGCTTGGCCGATGGAGCAACTAATGAAAAACTGTTTTTT. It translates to CASSLADGATNEKLFF. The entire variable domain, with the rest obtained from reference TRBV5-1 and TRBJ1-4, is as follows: KAGVTQTPRYLIKTRGQQVTLSCSPISGHRSVSWYQQTPGQGLQFLFEYFSETQRNKGNFPGRFSGRQFSNSRSEMNVSTLELGDSALYLCASSLADGATNEKLFFGSGTQLSVL.

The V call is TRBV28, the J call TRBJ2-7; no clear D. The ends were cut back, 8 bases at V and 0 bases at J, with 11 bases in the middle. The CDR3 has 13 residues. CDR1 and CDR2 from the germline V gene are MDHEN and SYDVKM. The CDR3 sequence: CASYRPGSYEQYF. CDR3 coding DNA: TGTGCCAGCTATAGGCCCGGCTCCTACGAGCAGTACTTC.

The DNA for the CDR3 is TGTGCCAGCAGTTTAACCCACGAGCAGTACTTC. As protein: CASSLTHEQYF. J is TRBJ2-5 and V is TRBV28; D is ambiguous. Near its end, the DNA agrees better with TRBJ2-7, so the J call may be wrong. Germline CDR1 reads MDHEN; CDR2 reads SYDVKM. There are 11 residues in the CDR3.

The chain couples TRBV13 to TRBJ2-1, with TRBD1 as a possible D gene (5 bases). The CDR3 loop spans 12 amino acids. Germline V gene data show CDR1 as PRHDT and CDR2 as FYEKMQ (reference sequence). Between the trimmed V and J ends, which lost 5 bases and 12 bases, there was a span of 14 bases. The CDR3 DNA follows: TGTGCCAGCAGCAGCCGCAGGGTCCGGCAGTTCTTC. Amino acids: CASSSRRVRQFF.

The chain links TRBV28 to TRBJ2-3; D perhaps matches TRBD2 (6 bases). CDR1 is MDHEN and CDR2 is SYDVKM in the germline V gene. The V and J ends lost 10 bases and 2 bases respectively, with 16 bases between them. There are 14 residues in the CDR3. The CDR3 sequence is CATTGGPDTDTQYF. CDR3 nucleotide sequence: TGTGCCACTACAGGAGGGCCCGACACAGATACGCAGTATTTT.

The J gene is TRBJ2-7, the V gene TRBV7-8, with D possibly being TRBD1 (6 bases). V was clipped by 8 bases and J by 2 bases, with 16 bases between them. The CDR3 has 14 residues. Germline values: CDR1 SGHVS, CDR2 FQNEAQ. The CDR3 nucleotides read TGTGCCAGCGCAATCCGGGACAACACCTACGAGCAGTACTTC. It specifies CASAIRDNTYEQYF.

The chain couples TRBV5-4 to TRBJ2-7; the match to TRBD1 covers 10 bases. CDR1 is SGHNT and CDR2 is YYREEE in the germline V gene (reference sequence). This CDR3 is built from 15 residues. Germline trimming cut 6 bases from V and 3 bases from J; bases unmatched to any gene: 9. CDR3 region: CASTLDRGEVYEQYF. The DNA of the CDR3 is TGTGCCAGCACCCTGGACAGGGGGGAAGTCTACGAGCAGTACTTC. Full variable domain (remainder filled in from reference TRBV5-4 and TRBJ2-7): ETGVTQSPTHLIKTRGQQVTLRCSSQSGHNTVSWYQQALGQGPQFIFQYYREEENGRGNFPPRFSGLQFPNYSSELNVNALELDDSALYLCASTLDRGEVYEQYFGPGTRLTVT.

The CDR3 region has the DNA TGTGCCACCGGGTTAGGTCAGGGTACACCCCTCCACTTT. It translates to CATGLGQGTPLHF. The chain has TRBV15 and TRBJ1-6; maybe TRBD1 (5 bases). Germline CDR1 and CDR2: LNHNV and YYDKDF (reference sequence). There are 13 residues in the CDR3. Between the trimmed V and J ends, which lost 8 bases and 11 bases, there was a span of 16 bases.

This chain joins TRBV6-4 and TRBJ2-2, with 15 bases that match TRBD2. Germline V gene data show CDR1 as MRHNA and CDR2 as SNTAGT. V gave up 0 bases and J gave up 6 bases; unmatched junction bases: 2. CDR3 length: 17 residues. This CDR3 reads CASSDSGLAGGAGELFF. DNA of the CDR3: TGTGCCAGCAGTGACTCGGGACTAGCGGGAGGTGCCGGGGAGCTGTTTTTT.

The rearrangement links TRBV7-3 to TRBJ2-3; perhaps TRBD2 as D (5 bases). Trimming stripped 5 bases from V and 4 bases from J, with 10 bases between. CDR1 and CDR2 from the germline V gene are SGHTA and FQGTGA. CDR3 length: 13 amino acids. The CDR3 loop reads CASSRAGADTQYF. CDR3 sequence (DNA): TGTGCCAGCAGCCGAGCCGGGGCAGATACGCAGTATTTT.

The CDR3 protein is CASSPGTGAHYGYTF. CDR3 nucleotides: TGTGCCAGCAGCCCCGGGACAGGGGCCCACTATGGCTACACCTTC. The chain uses TRBV2 and TRBJ1-2; the match to TRBD1 covers 10 bases. The V segment lost 6 bases and the J segment 3 bases; nucleotides outside the gene matches: 7. The germline V gene encodes CDR1 SNHLY and CDR2 FYNNEI. CDR3 length: 15 amino acids. The variable domain in full, with the rest retrieved from reference TRBV2 and TRBJ1-2, is EPEVTQTPSHQVTQMGQEVILRCVPISNHLYFYWYRQILGQKVEFLVSFYNNEISEKSEIFDDQFSVERPDGSNFTLKIRSTKLEDSAMYFCASSPGTGAHYGYTFGSGTRLTVV.

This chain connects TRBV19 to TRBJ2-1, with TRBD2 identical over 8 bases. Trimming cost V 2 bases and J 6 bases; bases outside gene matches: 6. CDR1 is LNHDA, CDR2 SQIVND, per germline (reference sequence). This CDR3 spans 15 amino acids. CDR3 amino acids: CASSISREGSNEQFF. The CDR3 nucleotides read TGTGCCAGTAGTATATCCCGGGAGGGCTCCAATGAGCAGTTCTTC.

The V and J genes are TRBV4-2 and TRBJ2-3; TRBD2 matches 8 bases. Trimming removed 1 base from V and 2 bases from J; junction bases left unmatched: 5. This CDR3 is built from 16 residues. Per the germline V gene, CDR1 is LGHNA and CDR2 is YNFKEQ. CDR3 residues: CASSQVVAGYTDTQYF. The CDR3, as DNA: TGTGCCAGCAGCCAAGTTGTAGCGGGGTACACAGATACGCAGTATTTT.